These 5 T cell receptor beta chains were all obtained from the same sample, sequenced in a study of human T cells and chemical hapten exposure. TCRdb re-analysed the RACE reads in MiXCR, keeping a single row per CDR3 protein. The sample has around 260,000 distinct CDR3 sequences, about 9% seen once. The sample's time point: pre-sensitization, week 0. Treatment specified: therapeutic diphenylcyclopropenone sensitization with weekly scalp DPC. The specimen comprised whole blood, sampled in connection with sensitization to the hapten diphenylcyclopropenone (DPC). These receptors all come from a woman aged 40-49 years with alopecia areata. Some clones in this sample may be carry-over from other donors' samples.

This clonotype turned up a few times. The rearrangement links TRBV10-3 to TRBJ2-1, with unresolved D. Germline CDR1 reads ENHRY; CDR2 reads SYGVKD. Deletions cut 6 bases from V and 0 bases from J, with 9 bases between. The CDR3 loop spans 14 amino acids. In DNA form, the CDR3 reads TGTGCCATCAGCGCCTTAAGCTCCTACAATGAGCAGTTCTTC. Translated: CAISALSSYNEQFF.

V gene TRBV14 combines with J gene TRBJ2-2, with 9 bases fitting TRBD1. In germline, CDR1 is SGHDN, CDR2 FVKESK. V lost 0 bases to trimming and J lost 5 bases; unmatched junction nucleotides: 13. The CDR3 has 19 amino acids. The CDR3 protein is CASSQDHEAWTGVTGELFF. CDR3 DNA sequence: TGTGCCAGCAGCCAAGACCATGAGGCCTGGACAGGGGTTACCGGGGAGCTGTTTTTT.

This clonotype occurred a few times. The V call is TRBV6-1, the J call TRBJ2-7; 8 positions agree with TRBD1. The CDR3 is 14 amino acids. The germline V gene encodes CDR1 MNHNS and CDR2 SASEGT. After removal of 7 bases from V and 3 bases from J, the junction contained 8 bases not matched to a gene. The chain's CDR3 is CASTPGQDYYEQYF. The CDR3, as DNA: TGTGCCAGCACTCCGGGACAGGATTACTACGAGCAGTACTTC.

This clonotype showed up just a few times. The rearrangement uses TRBV6-2 or TRBV6-3 and TRBJ2-2; no firm D call. The V end was cut by 2 bases, the J end by 5 bases, with 12 bases between. The CDR3 extends over 15 amino acids. The germline gives CDR1 MNHEY, CDR2 SVGEGT. The CDR3 DNA reads TGTGCCAGCAGTTACCCGGGCGAGATAACCGGGGAGCTGTTTTTT. This codes for CASSYPGEITGELFF.

J is TRBJ2-3 and V is TRBV7-2, with 7 positions matching TRBD2. V gave up 1 base and J gave up 4 bases; unmatched junction bases: 2. The CDR3 has 14 residues. Per germline, CDR1 SGHTA and CDR2 FQGNSA. As DNA, the CDR3 is TGTGCCAGCAGCTTAGGACTAGCCCCAGATACGCAGTATTTT. Protein: CASSLGLAPDTQYF.